Below are 9 T cell receptor beta chains sequenced from a single sample in a study of OX40 agonist ivuxolimab in advanced cancers. Only in-frame clones appear in the TCRdb table, and some are missing; sequencing was by immunoSEQ multiplex PCR. The sample consists of 39,000 or so clones, approximately 87% of them appearing once. The material sequenced was CD4+ or CD8+ T cells sorted from blood, taken in a trial of the OX40 agonist ivuxolimab. These receptors were collected from an adult with an advanced solid tumor such as melanoma, head and neck, liver or kidney cancer.

This chain uses TRBV5-4 with TRBJ2-5; no definite D call. The end of the DNA aligns better with TRBJ2-7, so the J call may be wrong. This CDR3 is 11 amino acids long. Germline CDR1 and CDR2: SGHNT and YYREEE (reference sequence). Here the CDR3 DNA reads TGTGCCAGCAGCCTGGGCTACGAGCAGTACTTC. Translation gives CASSLGYEQYF.

CDR3 region: CAWTRNIADTQYF. Here the CDR3 DNA reads TGTGCCTGGACCAGGAACATCGCAGATACGCAGTATTTT. The V and J genes are TRBV30 and TRBJ2-3, with no clear D. The CDR3 has 13 amino acids. Germline V gene sequence: CDR1 GTSNPN, CDR2 SVGIG (reference sequence). Trimming took off 4 bases at V and 4 bases at J, with 12 bases between the two ends.

The chain has TRBV7-3 and TRBJ2-3; D ambiguous. Deletions cut 5 bases from V and 4 bases from J, with 16 bases between. The germline V gene encodes CDR1 SGHTA and CDR2 FQGTGA. The CDR3 loop spans 15 amino acids. The DNA of the CDR3 is TGTGCCAGCAGCCTTAACCCTAGGTTGGCAGATACGCAGTATTTT. The encoded protein is CASSLNPRLADTQYF.

The chain combines TRBV7-6 with TRBJ1-3; possibly TRBD1 for D (5 bases). The CDR3 loop spans 13 amino acids. CDR1 SGHVS and CDR2 FNYEAQ come from the germline V gene. V was clipped by 4 bases and J by 4 bases, with 8 bases between them. CDR3 sequence reads: CASSSGSGNTIYF. As DNA, the CDR3 is TGTGCCAGCAGCTCAGGGTCCGGAAACACCATATATTTT.

J is TRBJ2-7 and V is TRBV6-5; 9 nucleotides agree with TRBD1. Germline CDR1 and CDR2: MNHEY and SVGAGI. V lost 2 bases and J lost 5; bases outside the gene matches: 4. CDR3 size: 14 residues. The CDR3 loop reads CASSYEQGANEQYF. CDR3 DNA sequence: TGTGCCAGCAGTTACGAACAGGGGGCAAACGAGCAGTACTTC.

V and J are TRBV2 and TRBJ1-3, with D tentatively TRBD1 (6 bases). Germline CDR1 is SNHLY and CDR2 is FYNNEI. The CDR3 totals 15 residues. Trimming removed 7 bases from V and 0 bases from J, with 13 bases in between. CDR3 sequence reads: CASNREVHSGNTIYF. The DNA of the CDR3 is TGTGCCAGCAACAGGGAAGTACACTCTGGAAACACCATATATTTT. The full variable domain, with the rest looked up from reference TRBV2 and TRBJ1-3, is EPEVTQTPSHQVTQMGQEVILRCVPISNHLYFYWYRQILGQKVEFLVSFYNNEISEKSEIFDDQFSVERPDGSNFTLKIRSTKLEDSAMYFCASNREVHSGNTIYFGEGSWLTVV.

This chain joins TRBV9 and TRBJ2-1, with D possibly being TRBD2 (6 bases). This CDR3 has 14 residues. Germline V gene lookup returns CDR1 SGDLS and CDR2 YYNGEE. Trimming removed 2 bases at V and 1 base at J, with 7 bases between. CDR3 DNA sequence: TGTGCCAGCAGCGTGGGGGGTTCCTACAATGAGCAGTTCTTC. This translates into CASSVGGSYNEQFF.

Judged by abundance, this clone is medium-sized. The V gene is TRBV6-1, the J gene TRBJ2-7, with 9 bases matching TRBD1. V trimming: 5 bases; J trimming: 3 bases; junction bases outside the gene matches: 5. Germline V CDR1 and CDR2: MNHNS, SASEGT. The CDR3 sequence is 14 residues long. The CDR3 sequence: CASSFRDRDYEQYF. CDR3 in DNA: TGTGCCAGCAGTTTCCGGGACAGGGACTACGAGCAGTACTTC.

The chain has TRBV19 and TRBJ1-3; maybe TRBD1 (6 bases). V was pared by 5 bases and J by 0 bases, with 17 bases between. Germline-derived CDR1 and CDR2 are LNHDA and SQIVND (reference sequence). The CDR3 consists of 17 residues. The CDR3 region has the DNA TGTGCCAGTAGTCCAGCCCGGGGGGGCTACTCTGGAAACACCATATATTTT. Residues: CASSPARGGYSGNTIYF.